This is a list of T cell receptor beta chains from one sample in a study of beta chain features in type 1 diabetes. Profiling relied on immunoSEQ multiplex PCR, and the TCRdb table lists in-frame clones only, not all of them. The sample includes around 690,000 clones, roughly an eighth of them seen just once. Source material: naive CD4+ T cells from blood. These receptor sequences come from a young man with type 1 diabetes. Each CDR3 is given with its conserved first and last residue. The D gene is left open where the match is weak. Clone size is given for some rows only: seen once, a few or many times, or a class if the clone is expanded.

D gene,clone size,J gene,V gene,CDR3 protein,CDR3 DNA
TRBD1,NA,TRBJ2-5,TRBV25-1,CASSPRDRDYETQYF,TGTGCCAGCAGTCCTCGGGACAGGGACTACGAGACCCAGTACTTC
NA,NA,TRBJ1-5,TRBV15,CATSSIFPFKSNQPQHF,TGTGCCACCAGCAGCATTTTCCCTTTCAAGAGCAATCAGCCCCAGCATTTT
NA,NA,TRBJ1-1,TRBV15,CATSRPTGNTEAFF,TGTGCCACCAGCAGACCTACAGGGAACACTGAAGCTTTCTTT
NA,NA,TRBJ2-5,TRBV10-3,CAISEIRDKYQETQYF,TGTGCCATCAGTGAAATCCGGGACAAGTACCAAGAGACCCAGTACTTC
TRBD1,few,TRBJ1-5,TRBV2,CASSWGQGGNQPQHF,TGTGCCAGCAGTTGGGGACAGGGTGGCAATCAGCCCCAGCATTTT
NA,NA,TRBJ2-5,TRBV5-1,CASSLQGTRQETQYF,TGCGCCAGCAGCTTGCAGGGAACCCGACAAGAGACCCAGTACTTC
NA,few,TRBJ2-6,TRBV4-1,CASSQEGRVSGANVLTF,TGCGCCAGCAGCCAAGAAGGCCGAGTCTCTGGGGCCAACGTCCTGACTTTC
NA,few,TRBJ1-1,TRBV18,CASSPGGTLTEAFF,TGTGCCAGCTCACCAGGAGGGACCCTCACTGAAGCTTTCTTT
NA,NA,TRBJ2-1,TRBV25-1,CASSEARGSYNEQFF,TGTGCCAGCAGTGAAGCCAGGGGCTCCTACAATGAGCAGTTCTTC
NA,NA,TRBJ1-6,TRBV9,CASSVASGGNSPLHF,TGTGCCAGCAGCGTAGCTTCGGGCGGTAATTCACCCCTCCACTTT
TRBD2,NA,TRBJ2-6,TRBV5-6,CASMIAGRTESGVLTF,TGTGCCAGCATGATAGCGGGACGGACCGAATCAGGCGTCCTGACTTTC
NA,many,TRBJ2-2,TRBV7-2,CASSLFVGANTGELFF,TGTGCCAGCAGCTTATTTGTGGGGGCGAACACCGGGGAGCTGTTTTTT
NA,NA,TRBJ1-1,TRBV6-5,CASSYLGTEAFF,TGTGCCAGCAGTTACCTGGGCACTGAAGCTTTCTTT
TRBD1,few,TRBJ1-1,TRBV7-3,CASSLTGDTEAFF,TGTGCCAGCAGCCTTACAGGGGACACTGAAGCTTTCTTT
NA,NA,TRBJ2-7,TRBV28,CASSLGREQYF,TGTGCCAGCAGTTTAGGACGCGAGCAGTACTTC
NA,NA,TRBJ2-5,TRBV5-6,CASRSQGVQETQYF,TGTGCCAGCAGATCACAGGGCGTCCAAGAGACCCAGTACTTC
NA,few,TRBJ1-2,TRBV7-2,CASSPRTVDYGYTF,TGTGCCAGCAGCCCTCGGACAGTGGACTATGGCTACACCTTC
NA,NA,TRBJ1-1,TRBV2,CASNRGIWTEAFF,TGTGCCAGCAACCGGGGGATATGGACTGAAGCTTTCTTT
NA,few,TRBJ2-2,TRBV11-3,CAVSRVSNTGELFF,TGTGCCGTATCCCGAGTCTCCAACACCGGGGAGCTGTTTTTT
TRBD2,NA,TRBJ2-3,TRBV7-8,CASSKLNGGVTDTQYF,TGTGCCAGCAGCAAGCTAAACGGGGGGGTCACAGATACGCAGTATTTT
NA,few,TRBJ1-3,TRBV7-2,CASSLVGDRNTIYF,TGTGCCAGCAGCTTAGTGGGGGATAGAAACACCATATATTTT
NA,few,TRBJ2-3,TRBV27,CASRQGGADTQYF,TGTGCCAGCAGACAGGGTGGAGCAGATACGCAGTATTTT
NA,few,TRBJ1-3,TRBV9,CASSLLGGGGGNTIYF,TGTGCCAGCAGCCTCTTGGGCGGCGGAGGTGGAAACACCATATATTTT
TRBD2,NA,TRBJ2-5,TRBV9,CASSVGLAGETQYF,TGTGCCAGCAGCGTAGGACTAGCGGGAGAGACCCAGTACTTC
NA,NA,TRBJ2-1,TRBV7-2,CASSLEGQFNEQFF,TGTGCCAGCAGCTTAGAAGGCCAGTTCAATGAGCAGTTCTTC
TRBD1,NA,TRBJ2-3,TRBV2,CASTPGQRGTDTQYF,TGTGCCAGCACTCCGGGACAGAGAGGCACAGATACGCAGTATTTT
NA,NA,TRBJ2-7,TRBV5-8,CASTGGDRGHEQYF,TGTGCCAGCACCGGAGGGGACAGAGGGCACGAGCAGTACTTC
TRBD2,few,TRBJ2-3,TRBV14,CASSQDVLAVTDTQYF,TGTGCCAGCAGCCAAGATGTACTAGCGGTTACAGATACGCAGTATTTT
NA,few,TRBJ2-2,TRBV2,CASSDKVLGTGELFF,TGTGCCAGCAGTGATAAGGTCCTGGGGACCGGGGAGCTGTTTTTT
NA,few,TRBJ2-6,TRBV7-9,CAGSTGPGANVLTF,TGTGCCGGATCTACAGGGCCTGGGGCCAACGTCCTGACTTTC
NA,few,TRBJ2-7,TRBV9,CASKAPGANEQYF,TGTGCCAGCAAAGCTCCGGGGGCTAACGAGCAGTACTTC
TRBD1,few,TRBJ1-1,TRBV18,CASSPNNRGLDTEAFF,TGTGCCAGCTCACCGAACAACAGGGGGCTGGACACTGAAGCTTTCTTT
TRBD2,NA,TRBJ2-3,TRBV7-2,CASSLASGGPGDTQYF,TGTGCCAGCAGCTTAGCCAGCGGGGGGCCTGGAGATACGCAGTATTTT
NA,few,TRBJ2-7,TRBV7-6,CASSPGTPAYEQYF,TGTGCCAGCAGCCCCGGGACACCCGCCTACGAGCAGTACTTC
NA,NA,TRBJ2-4,TRBV4-3,CASSQDRYSSAKNIQYF,TGCGCCAGCAGCCAAGATCGGTACTCTTCAGCCAAAAACATTCAGTACTTC
NA,few,TRBJ1-2,TRBV10-3,CAISDGPYGYTF,TGTGCCATCAGTGATGGGCCCTATGGCTACACCTTC
NA,few,TRBJ2-7,TRBV5-1,CASSFQTGNRDEQYF,TGCGCCAGCAGCTTCCAGACGGGGAACCGGGACGAGCAGTACTTC
TRBD1,few,TRBJ2-7,TRBV5-6,CASKRLPTGTYEQYF,TGTGCCAGCAAGAGGTTACCGACAGGGACCTACGAGCAGTACTTC
NA,few,TRBJ1-4,TRBV11-3,CASSLGASSNEKLFF,TGTGCCAGCAGCTTAGGTGCCAGCTCTAATGAAAAACTGTTTTTT
NA,few,TRBJ1-1,TRBV5-6,CASSPGDSVNTEAFF,TGTGCCAGCAGCCCAGGGGACTCCGTGAACACTGAAGCTTTCTTT
NA,few,TRBJ1-1,TRBV29-1,CSVVRTAASEAFF,TGCAGCGTTGTCAGGACAGCCGCATCTGAAGCTTTCTTT
NA,few,TRBJ1-4,TRBV7-2,CASSLGGTATNEKLFF,TGTGCCAGCAGCTTAGGTGGGACTGCAACTAATGAAAAACTGTTTTTT
NA,few,TRBJ2-2,TRBV5-6,CASNLGAENTGELFF,TGTGCCAGCAACCTAGGGGCGGAGAACACCGGGGAGCTGTTTTTT
NA,NA,TRBJ1-2,TRBV6-5,CASSPGPYGYTF,TGTGCCAGCAGTCCGGGACCCTATGGCTACACCTTC
NA,NA,TRBJ1-5,TRBV2,CAGSNGRHGQPQHF,TGTGCCGGCTCTAACGGCAGGCACGGTCAGCCCCAGCATTTT
TRBD1,few,TRBJ2-1,TRBV30,CACPGQGSYNEQFF,TGTGCCTGCCCGGGACAGGGGTCCTACAATGAGCAGTTCTTC
NA,few,TRBJ2-4,TRBV5-1,CASSLEVRENIQYF,TGCGCCAGCAGCTTGGAAGTCCGGGAAAACATTCAGTACTTC
TRBD2,few,TRBJ2-1,TRBV7-9,CASSSGGYNEQFF,TGTGCCAGCAGCTCGGGAGGTTACAATGAGCAGTTCTTC
NA,NA,TRBJ2-1,TRBV18,CASSSTGAYNEQFF,TGTGCCAGCTCATCTACCGGGGCATACAATGAGCAGTTCTTC
TRBD1,few,TRBJ1-2,TRBV6-5,CASSYSGTGVGYTF,TGTGCCAGCAGTTACTCCGGGACAGGGGTTGGCTACACCTTC
TRBD1,NA,TRBJ1-2,TRBV7-2,CASSLWGQSTVGYTF,TGTGCCAGCAGCTTATGGGGACAGAGTACGGTAGGCTACACCTTC
TRBD1,few,TRBJ2-7,TRBV18,CASSPQESTGGFYEQYF,TGTGCCAGCTCACCACAGGAGTCGACAGGGGGCTTCTACGAGCAGTACTTC
NA,NA,TRBJ2-7,TRBV11-2,CASSLGTSSYEQYF,TGTGCCAGCAGCTTAGGCACCTCCTCCTACGAGCAGTACTTC
NA,few,TRBJ1-3,TRBV29-1,CSVRGTGNTIYF,TGCAGCGTTAGGGGAACGGGAAACACCATATATTTT
NA,NA,TRBJ2-2,TRBV28,CASSSEVGELFF,TGTGCCAGCAGTTCGGAGGTCGGGGAGCTGTTTTTT
NA,few,TRBJ1-2,TRBV25-1,CASGPGSYDYGYTF,TGTGCCAGCGGCCCGGGATCCTATGACTATGGCTACACCTTC